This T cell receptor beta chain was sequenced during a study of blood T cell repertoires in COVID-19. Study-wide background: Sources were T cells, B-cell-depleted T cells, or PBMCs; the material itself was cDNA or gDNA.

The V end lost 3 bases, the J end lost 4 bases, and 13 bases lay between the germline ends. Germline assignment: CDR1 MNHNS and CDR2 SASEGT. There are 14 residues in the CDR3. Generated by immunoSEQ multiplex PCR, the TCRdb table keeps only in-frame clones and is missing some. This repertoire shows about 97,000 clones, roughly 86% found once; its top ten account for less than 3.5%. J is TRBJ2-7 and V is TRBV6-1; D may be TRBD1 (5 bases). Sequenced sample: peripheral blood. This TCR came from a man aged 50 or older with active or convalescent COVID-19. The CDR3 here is CASSDQQGSYEQYV. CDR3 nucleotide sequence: TGTGCCAGCAGTGATCAGCAGGGCTCTTACGAGCAGTACGTC.